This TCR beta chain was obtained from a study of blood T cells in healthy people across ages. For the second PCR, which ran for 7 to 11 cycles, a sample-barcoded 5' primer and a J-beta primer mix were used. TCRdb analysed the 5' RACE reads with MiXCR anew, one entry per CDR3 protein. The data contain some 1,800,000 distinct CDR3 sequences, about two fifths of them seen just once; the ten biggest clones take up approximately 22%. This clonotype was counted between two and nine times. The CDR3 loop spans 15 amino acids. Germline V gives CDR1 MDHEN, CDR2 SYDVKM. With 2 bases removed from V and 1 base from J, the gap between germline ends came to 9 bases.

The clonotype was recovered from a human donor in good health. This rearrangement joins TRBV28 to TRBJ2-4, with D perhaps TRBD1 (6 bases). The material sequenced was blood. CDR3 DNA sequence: TGTGCCAGCAGTTTAGCAGGGGATGCCAAAAACATTCAGTACTTC. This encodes CASSLAGDAKNIQYF.